The 25 T cell receptor beta chains below were found in one sample sequenced in a study of T cells in Graves' hyperthyroidism and ophthalmopathy. Amplification targeted TCR beta CDR3 regions from RNA transcripts. First-round RT-PCR targeting the TCR CDR3 was performed with the HTBI primer set. TCRdb redid the calling of the multiplex PCR reads with MiXCR, one entry per CDR3 protein. The sample has about 500,000 distinct CDR3 sequences; roughly 15% are singletons. The specimen was blood. All receptors come from a woman between 18 and 29 years old with Graves' ophthalmopathy.

V and J are TRBV2 and TRBJ2-3; 7 bases align to TRBD2. Germline lookup yields CDR1 SNHLY and CDR2 FYNNEI. This CDR3 is 18 amino acids long. Trimming took 2 bases from V and 3 from J; bases not matched to a gene: 14. DNA of the CDR3: TGTGCCAGCAGTGAACCCGGGACTACCGAGAGTGTGACAGATACGCAGTATTTT. Protein: CASSEPGTTESVTDTQYF. Using reference TRBV2 and TRBJ2-3 for the parts outside the CDR3, the full variable domain is EPEVTQTPSHQVTQMGQEVILRCVPISNHLYFYWYRQILGQKVEFLVSFYNNEISEKSEIFDDQFSVERPDGSNFTLKIRSTKLEDSAMYFCASSEPGTTESVTDTQYFGPGTRLTVL.

This clonotype was seen ten or more times. The V gene is TRBV7-9, the J gene TRBJ2-5; D possibly matches TRBD1 or TRBD2 (5 bases each). V gave up 5 bases and J gave up 3 bases, with 13 bases separating them. This CDR3 contains 14 residues. Looked up from germline, CDR1 is SEHNR and CDR2 is FQNEAQ (reference sequence). The CDR3 nucleotides are TGTGCCAGCAGCCAACCGGTGGGGGAAGAGACCCAGTACTTC. It codes for CASSQPVGEETQYF.

This clonotype showed up many times. The genes are TRBV7-9 and TRBJ1-1; maybe TRBD1 (5 bases). The CDR3 length is 15 residues. CDR1 SEHNR and CDR2 FQNEAQ come from the germline V gene (reference sequence). V gave up 1 base and J gave up 0 bases, with 9 bases separating them. The CDR3 is CASSLEPGLNTEAFF. In nucleotides, the CDR3 is TGTGCCAGCAGCTTAGAGCCGGGGCTGAACACTGAAGCTTTCTTT.

The rearrangement joins TRBV28 to TRBJ2-7, with D tentatively TRBD1 or TRBD2 (5 bases each). Between the trimmed V and J ends, which lost 9 bases and 3 bases, there was a span of 21 bases. The CDR3 covers 15 residues. CDR1 MDHEN and CDR2 SYDVKM come from the germline V gene. CDR3 amino acids: CASSQVSAGYYEQYF. Here the CDR3 DNA reads TGTGCCAGTTCACAGGTGTCCGCGGGTTACTACGAGCAGTACTTC.

This clonotype was seen a handful of times. One base away lies a much larger clone, so this may be a sequencing read error. This chain joins TRBV2 and TRBJ2-3; D might be TRBD2 (5 bases). The V gene's germline CDR1 is SNHLY and CDR2 FYNNEI. This CDR3 has 14 amino acids. CDR3 region: CVSSQTSRPDTQYF. CDR3 bases: TGTGTCAGCAGCCAAACTAGTCGGCCAGATACGCAGTATTTT. The whole variable domain, remainder taken from reference TRBV2 and TRBJ2-3, is EPEVTQTPSHQVTQMGQEVILRCVPISNHLYFYWYRQILGQKVEFLVSFYNNEISEKSEIFDDQFSVERPDGSNFTLKIRSTKLEDSAMYFCVSSQTSRPDTQYFGPGTRLTVL.

On this clonotype itself: A much bigger clone sits one base away, suggesting this may be a read error. The J gene is TRBJ2-1, the V gene TRBV6-5, with D unresolved. CDR1 and CDR2 from the germline V gene are MNHEY and SVGAGI. The CDR3 has 13 residues. The CDR3 region is CAGSYSLGNEQFF. The CDR3 bases are TGTGCCGGCAGTTACAGCCTGGGCAATGAGCAGTTCTTC.

This clonotype has ten or more counts. This sequence joins TRBV20-1 and TRBJ2-1; possible D gene TRBD2, 5 bases. This CDR3 is built from 15 residues. With 3 bases removed from V and 0 bases from J, the gap between germline ends came to 12 bases. The germline V gene encodes CDR1 DFQATT and CDR2 SNEGSKA (reference sequence). The CDR3 sequence is CSARARGSSYNEQFF. The CDR3 DNA reads TGCAGTGCTAGGGCCCGAGGGAGCTCCTACAATGAGCAGTTCTTC.

The chain joins TRBV6-2 or TRBV6-3 to TRBJ2-7; no firm D call. V was clipped by 5 bases and J by 2 bases, with 4 bases between them. Germline lookup yields CDR1 MNHEY and CDR2 SVGEGT. CDR3 length: 11 amino acids. The chain's CDR3 is CASSPPYEQYF. The CDR3 DNA is TGTGCCAGCAGTCCACCCTACGAGCAGTACTTC.

This clonotype has just a few counts. CDR3 amino acids: CSVEGPGQGPYEQYF. In nucleotides, the CDR3 is TGCAGCGTTGAAGGCCCGGGACAGGGGCCCTACGAGCAGTACTTC. This chain connects TRBV29-1 to TRBJ2-7; the match to TRBD1 covers 10 bases. The junction had 5 bases not matched to a gene; V was cut back by 1 base and J by 2 bases. CDR1 is SQVTM and CDR2 is ANQGSEA in the germline V gene. This CDR3 is built from 15 residues.

In its sample, this clonotype was seen many times. The chain is built from TRBV29-1 and TRBJ2-5; D assignment may be TRBD1 or TRBD2 (6 bases each). Deletions cut 2 bases from V and 7 bases from J, with 20 bases between. The CDR3 sequence is 15 residues long. Germline V CDR1 and CDR2: SQVTM, ANQGSEA. The CDR3, as DNA: TGCAGCGTTGAATTTCAACGGGGGCATCGTCGGACCCAGTACTTC. Translation: CSVEFQRGHRRTQYF.

This clonotype was found many times. The chain is built from TRBV5-1 and TRBJ1-1; D remains unclear. The germline V gene encodes CDR1 SGHRS and CDR2 YFSETQ. CDR3 size: 14 residues. Trimming left V 3 bases short and J 2 bases short, with 11 bases between. The CDR3 protein is CASSWEGGNTEAFF. The CDR3 DNA is TGCGCCAGCAGCTGGGAAGGAGGAAACACTGAAGCTTTCTTT.

Many counts were recorded for this clonotype. The J gene is TRBJ1-1, the V gene TRBV5-6, with TRBD1 identical over 7 bases. The germline CDR1 and CDR2 sequences are SGHDT and YYEEEE. With V trimmed by 0 bases and J by 1 base, 3 bases remained unmatched. The CDR3 runs to 15 residues. CDR3 amino acids: CASSLVGQKNTEAFF. The CDR3 DNA follows: TGTGCCAGCAGCTTGGTGGGACAGAAGAACACTGAAGCTTTCTTT.

This clonotype has a count of ten or more. The V call is TRBV30, the J call TRBJ2-1; 8 nucleotides align to TRBD2. Germline V CDR1 and CDR2: GTSNPN, SVGIG (reference sequence). J was trimmed by 4 bases and V by 7 bases; bases with no gene match: 6. This CDR3 has 13 residues. The CDR3 DNA follows: TGTGCCTTTACTAGCGGCACATACAATGAGCAGTTCTTC. Protein product: CAFTSGTYNEQFF.

This clonotype was recorded many times. J is TRBJ2-1 and V is TRBV2, with D maybe TRBD1 (5 bases). V dropped 4 bases and J dropped 7 bases, with 11 bases sitting between them. Germline V CDR1 and CDR2: SNHLY, FYNNEI. The CDR3 has 13 amino acids. CDR3 coding DNA: TGTGCCAGCAGTGTAGGACAAATGAATGAGCAGTTCTTC. Translated: CASSVGQMNEQFF.

This clonotype was observed many times. V usage is TRBV7-9 and J usage is TRBJ1-1, with unresolved D. The germline CDR1 and CDR2 sequences are SEHNR and FQNEAQ (reference sequence). Between the trimmed V and J ends, which lost 3 bases and 2 bases, there was a span of 4 bases. The CDR3 extends over 12 amino acids. The CDR3 bases are TGTGCCAGCAGCTTCCACAACACTGAAGCTTTCTTT. This gives the protein CASSFHNTEAFF.

At least ten counts were recorded for this clonotype. The chain couples TRBV6-1 to TRBJ2-7; D is uncertain. V shed 4 bases and J shed 7 bases, with 14 bases lying between them. The CDR3 totals 13 residues. Germline assignment: CDR1 MNHNS and CDR2 SASEGT. The CDR3 DNA follows: TGTGCCAGCAGTGCCGCATGGAATGGGGAGCAGTACTTC. This sequence encodes CASSAAWNGEQYF.

This clonotype is a singleton in its sample. V usage is TRBV28 and J usage is TRBJ2-2, with a tentative D call TRBD1 (5 bases). Germline assignment: CDR1 MDHEN and CDR2 SYDVKM. The CDR3 covers 17 residues. V gave up 2 bases and J gave up 6 bases, with 19 bases separating them. DNA for the CDR3: TGTGCCAGCAGTTTAAGTCTTGGGGCAGGGAAGCCCGGGGAGCTGTTTTTT. It translates to CASSLSLGAGKPGELFF.

This chain joins TRBV27 and TRBJ2-3, with D perhaps TRBD2 (6 bases). The CDR3 has 14 residues. CDR1 is MNHEY, CDR2 SMNVEV, per germline (reference sequence). Trimming took 6 bases from V and 2 from J, leaving 12 bases between them. For the CDR3, the DNA is TGTGCCAGCAGCCTCCGGGACTCCACAGATACGCAGTATTTT. Translated: CASSLRDSTDTQYF.

The J gene is TRBJ2-7, the V gene TRBV28; TRBD1 might be the D (8 bases). The CDR3 sequence is 15 residues long. V lost 4 bases, J lost 4 bases, and 17 bases lay in between. Germline V gene data show CDR1 as MDHEN and CDR2 as SYDVKM. The CDR3 DNA sequence: TGTGCCAGCAGTTCGATAGACAGGGGAGGGTACGAGCAGTACTTC. Protein product: CASSSIDRGGYEQYF.

This clonotype has ten or more counts. This chain uses TRBV7-9 with TRBJ2-1; D gene unclear. The V end was cut by 7 bases, the J end by 4 bases, with 20 bases between. The germline CDR1 and CDR2 sequences are SEHNR and FQNEAQ (reference sequence). The CDR3 extends over 16 amino acids. CDR3 nucleotides: TGTGCCAGCACCCGGTACCGCGGAAATGGGTACAATGAGCAGTTCTTC. This gives the protein CASTRYRGNGYNEQFF.

This clonotype was observed a few times. The J gene is TRBJ1-5, the V gene TRBV5-6; the D is unclear. Per the germline V gene, CDR1 is SGHDT and CDR2 is YYEEEE. V was shortened by 4 bases and J by 5 bases, with 10 bases between the two germline ends. The CDR3 contains 13 residues. The CDR3 DNA sequence: TGTGCCAGCAGCCTCACGGGCCATCAGCCCCAGCATTTT. Translating it yields CASSLTGHQPQHF.

This clonotype was seen at least ten times. CDR3 protein: CASSLGFGNEQYF. The CDR3 DNA is TGTGCCAGCAGCTTAGGTTTTGGGAACGAGCAGTACTTC. The rearrangement joins TRBV7-9 to TRBJ2-7; D gene uncertain. The CDR3 spans 13 residues. The V and J ends lost 1 base and 5 bases respectively, with 9 bases between them. From germline, CDR1 is SEHNR and CDR2 FQNEAQ (reference sequence).

The rearrangement uses TRBV4-3 and TRBJ2-5; D may be TRBD1 or TRBD2 (6 bases each). CDR3 length: 15 amino acids. Germline V gene sequence: CDR1 LGHNA, CDR2 YSLEER. Trimming took 4 bases from V and 2 from J, leaving 14 bases between them. CDR3 amino acids: CASSPLGGQQETQYF. Here the CDR3 DNA reads TGCGCCAGCAGCCCCCTGGGGGGACAACAAGAGACCCAGTACTTC.

The sample holds many counts of this clonotype. The rearrangement links TRBV2 to TRBJ1-1, with D possibly matching TRBD1 (5 bases). V was trimmed by 2 bases and J by 7 bases, leaving 11 bases between them. The CDR3 sequence is 13 residues long. Looked up from germline, CDR1 is SNHLY and CDR2 is FYNNEI. The CDR3 DNA reads as TGTGCCAGCAGTGAAAGGAGGGGAAGTGAAGCTTTCTTT. It yields the protein CASSERRGSEAFF.

This clonotype has just a few counts. The chain recombines TRBV12-3 or TRBV12-4 with TRBJ2-1; D might be TRBD1 (6 bases). Trimming stripped 8 bases from V and 0 bases from J, with 11 bases between. The CDR3 covers 14 residues. The CDR3 sequence: CASQDSSSYNEQFF. The CDR3 DNA sequence: TGTGCCAGCCAGGACAGTAGCTCCTACAATGAGCAGTTCTTC.